This T cell receptor beta chain came from a study of T-cell reconstitution after alpha-beta-depleted transplantation in children. Molecular barcoding with unique molecular identifiers was used for the TCRbeta library. Using its own MiXCR run on the PCR reads, TCRdb lists one record per CDR3 protein. Seen here are about 110,000 distinct CDR3 sequences, about 6.4% observed once, and the top ten hold 23%. This clonotype has more than one count but fewer than ten. In germline, CDR1 is DFQATT, CDR2 SNEGSKA (reference sequence). Trimming took off 5 bases at V and 1 base at J, with 12 bases between the two ends. The CDR3 consists of 13 residues.

The chain links TRBV20-1 to TRBJ2-7, with D perhaps TRBD1 (6 bases). The sample in question was PBMCs, mostly from graft donor cells, obtained 360 days after TCRalphabeta/CD19-depleted stem cell transplant. The clonotype comes from a male patient between 2 and 10 years old who had a stem cell transplant for acute lymphoblastic leukemia, so the T cells may come from the graft donor. CDR3 in DNA: TGCAGTGCTTCCGGGACACATTCCTACGAGCAGTACTTC. Translation: CSASGTHSYEQYF.